This TCR beta chain was identified during a study of spatial heterogeneity in lung cancer. Study details: Untreated early-stage non-small cell lung cancer patients, some 70 in total, were the donors.

This CDR3 contains 15 residues. Germline V gene lookup returns CDR1 MNHNY and CDR2 SVGAGI (reference sequence). Trimming removed 0 bases at V and 3 bases at J, with 12 bases between. This clonotype was observed at least ten times. As to time point: blood at routine non-recurrence follow-up after resection. TCRdb analysed the 5' RACE reads with MiXCR anew, one entry per CDR3 protein. The sample shows tens of thousands of distinct CDR3 sequences, almost 10% of them seen only once. The receptor's source is a male donor with early-stage non-small cell lung cancer. Sequencing was performed on PBMCs, taken at follow-up. The chain has TRBV6-6 and TRBJ2-7; no definite D call. The CDR3 spells CASSYSIPPSYEQYF. The CDR3 DNA reads TGTGCCAGCAGTTACTCGATCCCCCCTAGCTACGAGCAGTACTTC.